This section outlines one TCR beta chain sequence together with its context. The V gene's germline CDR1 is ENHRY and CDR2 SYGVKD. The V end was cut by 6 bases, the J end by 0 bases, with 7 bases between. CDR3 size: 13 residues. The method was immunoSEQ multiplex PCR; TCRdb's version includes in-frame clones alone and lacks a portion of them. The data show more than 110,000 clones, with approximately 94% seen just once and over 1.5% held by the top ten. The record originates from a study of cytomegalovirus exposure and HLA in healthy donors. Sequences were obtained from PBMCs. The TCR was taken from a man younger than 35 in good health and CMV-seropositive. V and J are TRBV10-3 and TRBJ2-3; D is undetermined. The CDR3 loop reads CAISTGSTDTQYF. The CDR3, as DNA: TGTGCCATCAGCACCGGGAGCACAGATACGCAGTATTTT.